Below, 14 T cell receptor beta chains from the same sample are listed, as sequenced in a study of radiotherapy plus CTLA-4 blockade in lung cancer. Some clones are missing from TCRdb's copy, which holds only in-frame ones; the method was immunoSEQ multiplex PCR. This repertoire shows some 94,000 clones, roughly four fifths found once; its top ten account for 25%. The sequences come from peripheral blood, collected from a patient treated with radiotherapy plus ipilimumab. These receptors were taken from a human donor with non-small cell lung cancer that progressed on radiotherapy plus ipilimumab.

This clone was detected once. V usage is TRBV30 and J usage is TRBJ2-5; TRBD2 agrees at 11 bases. CDR3 size: 14 residues. The germline gives CDR1 GTSNPN, CDR2 SVGIG (reference sequence). J was trimmed by 4 bases and V by 5 bases; bases with no gene match: 6. DNA for the CDR3: TGTGCCTGGCTTATAGCGGGAGGGCGAGAGACCCAGTACTTC. This gives the protein CAWLIAGGRETQYF.

The gene calls are TRBV11-2 and TRBJ1-1; D gene ambiguous. V gave up 0 bases and J gave up 2 bases, with 10 bases separating them. CDR3 length: 15 residues. Per the germline V gene, CDR1 is SGHAT and CDR2 is FQNNGV. DNA for the CDR3: TGTGCCAGCAGCTTAGAGCGTCAGAGAAACACTGAAGCTTTCTTT. It yields the protein CASSLERQRNTEAFF.

CDR3 in amino acids: CASSQLRGEKLFF. CDR3 in DNA: TGTGCCAGCAGTCAACTTCGGGGTGAAAAACTGTTTTTT. This chain connects TRBV27 to TRBJ1-4; D remains unclear. The CDR3 contains 13 residues. Germline loops: CDR1 MNHEY, CDR2 SMNVEV (reference sequence). Trimming took 5 bases from V and 7 from J, leaving 11 bases between them.

This chain joins TRBV27 and TRBJ2-1; the D is unclear. Trimming took off 5 bases at V and 2 bases at J, with 16 bases between the two ends. Germline V lookup: CDR1 MNHEY, CDR2 SMNVEV (reference sequence). The CDR3 length is 16 residues. The CDR3 region has the DNA TGTGCCAGCAGTCCCCCGGTATTGCATCCCTACAATGAGCAGTTCTTC. Translation: CASSPPVLHPYNEQFF.

The sample holds a few counts of this clone. This sequence joins TRBV7-3 and TRBJ2-3; no firm D call. Germline loops: CDR1 SGHTA, CDR2 FQGTGA. The CDR3 is made up of 14 amino acids. V was clipped by 0 bases and J by 2 bases, with 6 bases between them. The chain's CDR3 is CASSLTGTTDTQYF. The CDR3 region has the DNA TGTGCCAGCAGCTTAACGGGAACCACAGATACGCAGTATTTT.

This clone was found a few times. This sequence joins TRBV9 and TRBJ1-5, with unresolved D. The germline gives CDR1 SGDLS, CDR2 YYNGEE. The ends were cut back, 0 bases at V and 0 bases at J, with 7 bases in the middle. The CDR3 is 15 residues long. Here the CDR3 reads CASSVGGNSNQPQHF. CDR3 in DNA: TGTGCCAGCAGCGTAGGGGGTAATAGCAATCAGCCCCAGCATTTT. Full variable domain (missing parts from reference TRBV9 and TRBJ1-5): DSGVTQTPKHLITATGQRVTLRCSPRSGDLSVYWYQQSLDQGLQFLIQYYNGEERAKGNILERFSAQQFPDLHSELNLSSLELGDSALYFCASSVGGNSNQPQHFGDGTRLSIL.

This chain uses TRBV23-1 with TRBJ2-3, with a weak D call TRBD2 (6 bases). TRBV23-1 is marked as an open reading frame, function uncertain. With 3 bases removed from V and 2 bases from J, the gap between germline ends came to 18 bases. This CDR3 comprises 17 residues. The CDR3: CASSHGPGLTFTDTQYF. CDR3 nucleotides: TGCGCCAGCAGTCACGGGCCGGGACTTACCTTCACAGATACGCAGTATTTT.

The sample holds a few counts of this clone. The V gene is TRBV19, the J gene TRBJ1-3, with D possibly being TRBD1 (5 bases). This CDR3 contains 14 residues. The germline CDR1 and CDR2 sequences are LNHDA and SQIVND (reference sequence). The ends were cut back, 7 bases at V and 0 bases at J, with 10 bases in the middle. CDR3 DNA: TGTGCCAGTATCCTTGGGGGCTCTGGAAACACCATATATTTT. As protein: CASILGGSGNTIYF.

The CDR3 sequence: CAWLPGQGYEQYF. CDR3 nucleotide sequence: TGTGCCTGGCTACCGGGACAGGGCTACGAGCAGTACTTC. The gene calls are TRBV30 and TRBJ2-7; TRBD1 agrees at 9 bases. Germline V gene sequence: CDR1 GTSNPN, CDR2 SVGIG (reference sequence). The CDR3 totals 13 residues. The V segment lost 5 bases and the J segment 3 bases; nucleotides outside the gene matches: 5.

The chain links TRBV2 to TRBJ2-3; 9 positions match TRBD2. This CDR3 is built from 16 residues. CDR1 is SNHLY and CDR2 is FYNNEI in the germline V gene. With 6 bases clipped from V and 3 bases from J, the junction kept 10 bases outside the gene matches. The CDR3 protein is CASSRGAGGRTDTQYF. CDR3 DNA sequence: TGTGCCAGCAGCCGTGGGGCGGGAGGGAGAACAGATACGCAGTATTTT.

V usage is TRBV4-2 and J usage is TRBJ1-4, with TRBD1 as a possible D gene (6 bases). Trimming removed 4 bases from V and 5 bases from J, with 20 bases in between. CDR1 is LGHNA and CDR2 is YNFKEQ in the germline V gene. This CDR3 comprises 17 residues. The CDR3 DNA sequence: TGTGCCAGCAGCCTCCAAACGCCGACAGGATTAAATGAAAAACTGTTTTTT. Translated, it gives CASSLQTPTGLNEKLFF.

This chain joins TRBV5-4 and TRBJ2-2; D not resolved. The V end was cut by 1 base, the J end by 4 bases, with 5 bases between. Germline assignment: CDR1 SGHNT and CDR2 YYREEE (reference sequence). The CDR3 sequence is 13 residues long. CDR3 sequence: CASSLFGTGELFF. The DNA for the CDR3 is TGTGCCAGCAGCTTGTTCGGCACCGGGGAGCTGTTTTTT.

This chain connects TRBV30 to TRBJ2-7; D ambiguous. Germline V lookup: CDR1 GTSNPN, CDR2 SVGIG (reference sequence). The CDR3 sequence is 13 residues long. V gave up 2 bases and J gave up 3 bases, with 11 bases separating them. CDR3: CAWSTSTLYEQYF. The DNA of the CDR3 is TGTGCCTGGAGTACGAGCACTCTCTACGAGCAGTACTTC.

The chain has TRBV5-1 and TRBJ2-3, with a tentative D call TRBD2 (5 bases). Germline CDR1 and CDR2: SGHRS and YFSETQ. This CDR3 contains 14 residues. The V and J ends lost 5 bases and 1 base respectively, with 11 bases between them. The CDR3 protein is CASREGPGTDTQYF. In nucleotides, the CDR3 is TGCGCCAGCAGAGAGGGTCCGGGCACAGATACGCAGTATTTT.